This passage covers 24 T cell receptor beta chains from one sample sequenced in a study of T cell repertoires in cytomegalovirus infection. What these receptors recognize is not known. From the reads, TCRdb called clonotypes with MiXCR, one entry per CDR3 protein. The repertoire holds about 830,000 distinct CDR3 sequences, with approximately 30% as singletons. Sequencing was performed on cultured CD8+ T cells from PBMCs, taken from culture after CMV antigen stimulation. These receptors all stem from a human donor in good health (CMV status not recorded). Some clones in this sample may be carry-over from other donors' samples.

The chain has TRBV14 and TRBJ2-5; D gene uncertain. V was shortened by 0 bases and J by 5 bases, with 16 bases between the two germline ends. Germline V gene sequence: CDR1 SGHDN, CDR2 FVKESK. This CDR3 has 16 amino acids. Here the CDR3 reads CASSQEQRWSEETQYF. The DNA for the CDR3 is TGTGCCAGCAGCCAAGAGCAGCGCTGGTCCGAGGAGACCCAGTACTTC. Based on the CDR3 plus reference TRBV14 and TRBJ2-5, the full variable domain is EAGVTQFPSHSVIEKGQTVTLRCDPISGHDNLYWYRRVMGKEIKFLLHFVKESKQDESGMPNNRFLAERTGGTYSTLKVQPAELEDSGVYFCASSQEQRWSEETQYFGPGTRLLVL.

The chain joins TRBV6-2 or TRBV6-3 to TRBJ2-1, with TRBD2 matching 10 bases. Trimming removed 2 bases from V and 5 bases from J; junction bases left unmatched: 3. Looked up from germline, CDR1 is MNHEY and CDR2 is SVGEGT. The CDR3 is 15 residues long. In nucleotides, the CDR3 is TGTGCCAGCAGTTACGCGGGACTAGCGCACAATGAGCAGTTCTTC. Its translation is CASSYAGLAHNEQFF.

The chain employs TRBV4-2 and TRBJ2-1; D gene unclear. V lost 1 base and J lost 9, with 10 bases in between. This CDR3 region has 13 residues. CDR1 is LGHNA, CDR2 YNFKEQ, per germline. The CDR3 region has the DNA TGTGCCAGCAGCCAAGTAAAGGGATCTGAGCAGTTCTTC. This codes for CASSQVKGSEQFF.

The rearrangement joins TRBV7-4 to TRBJ1-2, with a weak D call TRBD1 (6 bases). Trimming took off 3 bases at V and 5 bases at J, with 10 bases between the two ends. This CDR3 has 13 amino acids. CDR1 and CDR2 (germline): SGHVT, SQSDAQ. Here the CDR3 reads CASSLGARYGYTF. The DNA for the CDR3 is TGTGCCAGCAGCTTGGGGGCGCGATATGGCTACACCTTC.

This chain joins TRBV9 and TRBJ2-1, with 8 bases matching TRBD2. V lost 0 bases, J lost 5 bases, and 10 bases stayed unmatched. There are 17 residues in the CDR3. CDR1 and CDR2 (germline): SGDLS, YYNGEE. Here the CDR3 reads CASSVAMAGGPNNEQFF. For the CDR3, the DNA is TGTGCCAGCAGCGTAGCTATGGCGGGGGGACCTAACAATGAGCAGTTCTTC. Full variable domain (missing parts from reference TRBV9 and TRBJ2-1): DSGVTQTPKHLITATGQRVTLRCSPRSGDLSVYWYQQSLDQGLQFLIQYYNGEERAKGNILERFSAQQFPDLHSELNLSSLELGDSALYFCASSVAMAGGPNNEQFFGPGTRLTVL.

The table lists this clonotype with many counts. The chain has TRBV7-2 and TRBJ1-6; 7 bases match TRBD1. Germline loops: CDR1 SGHTA, CDR2 FQGNSA. V lost 5 bases to trimming and J lost 6 bases; unmatched junction nucleotides: 7. The CDR3 consists of 15 residues. In DNA form, the CDR3 reads TGTGCCAGCAGCCTGCACAGGGGCGGTAATTCACCCCTCCACTTT. Its protein product is CASSLHRGGNSPLHF.

V is TRBV28 and J is TRBJ1-5, with a weak D call TRBD1 (5 bases). This CDR3 comprises 16 residues. CDR1 is MDHEN, CDR2 SYDVKM, per germline. V was clipped by 2 bases and J by 0 bases, with 11 bases between them. The CDR3 sequence: CASSLGPGPSNQPQHF. CDR3 in DNA: TGTGCCAGCAGTTTAGGCCCGGGACCTAGCAATCAGCCCCAGCATTTT.

The V call is TRBV27, the J call TRBJ2-3; TRBD2 agrees at 9 bases. In germline, CDR1 is MNHEY, CDR2 SMNVEV (reference sequence). Trimming at V came to 3 bases and at J to 0 bases, leaving 4 bases not matched to a gene. This CDR3 is 16 amino acids long. The CDR3 is CASSLERGASTDTQYF. CDR3 nucleotides: TGTGCCAGCAGTTTGGAGCGGGGGGCTAGCACAGATACGCAGTATTTT.

This clonotype was detected a few times. V usage is TRBV2 and J usage is TRBJ2-2; the match to TRBD2 covers 7 bases. The germline V gene has CDR1 SNHLY and CDR2 FYNNEI. This CDR3 has 19 amino acids. V was clipped by 0 bases and J by 2 bases; unmatched bases: 12. The CDR3 spells CASSEAEEQTSPNTGELFF. CDR3 bases: TGTGCCAGCAGTGAAGCTGAGGAGCAGACTAGCCCCAACACCGGGGAGCTGTTTTTT.

This clonotype was counted ten times or more. The rearrangement uses TRBV7-6 and TRBJ2-1; perhaps TRBD1 as D (6 bases). Germline V gives CDR1 SGHVS, CDR2 FNYEAQ. The CDR3 totals 16 residues. V shed 4 bases and J shed 5 bases, with 18 bases lying between them. The DNA of the CDR3 is TGTGCCAGCAGCTCAGGGGCCGGCCTCTACAACAATGAGCAGTTCTTC. Translated: CASSSGAGLYNNEQFF.

Note on this clonotype: The junction shows a germline mismatch at one end, possibly a read error. CDR3 in DNA: TGTGCCAGCAGCTCGAAGGGGACCGGAAACACTAAAGCTTTCTTT. It codes for CASSSKGTGNTKAFF. This rearrangement joins TRBV13 to TRBJ1-1; a weak D match, TRBD1 (5 bases). The CDR3 covers 15 residues. The germline CDR1 and CDR2 sequences are PRHDT and FYEKMQ (reference sequence).

The chain is built from TRBV12-3 or TRBV12-4 and TRBJ1-1; D not resolved. The CDR3 contains 15 residues. V lost 7 bases and J 1 base, leaving 16 bases between the germline ends. The CDR3 bases are TGTGCCAGCACTTCACTTCTAAGCAAGAACACTGAAGCTTTCTTT. Translated: CASTSLLSKNTEAFF.

This clonotype has only a few counts. This chain joins TRBV19 and TRBJ1-2; maybe TRBD1 (5 bases). V gave up 0 bases and J gave up 4 bases, with 15 bases separating them. Germline CDR1 LNHDA, CDR2 SQIVND (reference sequence). The CDR3 totals 16 residues. The CDR3 here is CASSIDQLGRAYGYTF. CDR3 DNA sequence: TGTGCCAGTAGTATAGATCAACTAGGCAGGGCCTATGGCTACACCTTC.

This clonotype was found many times. The chain is built from TRBV6-5 and TRBJ2-4; D ambiguous. The CDR3 is made up of 15 amino acids. Per germline, CDR1 MNHEY and CDR2 SVGAGI. V was shortened by 0 bases and J by 0 bases, with 6 bases between the two germline ends. DNA for the CDR3: TGTGCCAGCAGTTACTCGAATCGAGCCAAAAACATTCAGTACTTC. It yields the protein CASSYSNRAKNIQYF.

The chain has TRBV28 and TRBJ1-1, with D unresolved. The CDR3 spans 14 residues. The V end was cut by 5 bases, the J end by 1 base, with 11 bases between. Germline values: CDR1 MDHEN, CDR2 SYDVKM. CDR3 sequence: CASSPLLSNTEAFF. CDR3 bases: TGTGCCAGCAGTCCCCTTTTGTCGAACACTGAAGCTTTCTTT.

V gene TRBV19 combines with J gene TRBJ1-1, with a tentative D call TRBD1 (5 bases). The V and J ends lost 6 bases and 7 bases respectively, with 12 bases between them. CDR3 length: 12 residues. Looked up from germline, CDR1 is LNHDA and CDR2 is SQIVND (reference sequence). CDR3 bases: TGTGCCAGTAGCGGGGACGTGGATGAAGCTTTCTTT. Residues: CASSGDVDEAFF. Drawing the rest from reference TRBV19 and TRBJ1-1, the complete variable domain is DGGITQSPKYLFRKEGQNVTLSCEQNLNHDAMYWYRQDPGQGLRLIYYSQIVNDFQKGDIAEGYSVSREKKESFPLTVTSAQKNPTAFYLCASSGDVDEAFFGQGTRLTVV.

This clonotype was seen only a few times. V gene TRBV5-5 combines with J gene TRBJ1-5; D is perhaps TRBD1 (6 bases). Germline loops: CDR1 SGHKS, CDR2 YYEKEE (reference sequence). The CDR3 has 15 residues. V was shortened by 0 bases and J by 7 bases, with 14 bases between the two germline ends. The CDR3 protein is CASSLDQGRNQPQHF. The CDR3 bases are TGTGCCAGCAGCTTGGATCAGGGGAGAAACCAGCCCCAGCATTTT.

The chain combines TRBV18 with TRBJ2-1; D is uncertain. V lost 4 bases and J 10 bases, leaving 11 bases between the germline ends. The CDR3 length is 12 residues. The germline V gene encodes CDR1 KGHSH and CDR2 LQKENI. The CDR3 is CASSLKRIEQFF. The CDR3 DNA reads TGTGCCAGCTCACTCAAACGAATAGAGCAGTTCTTC.

The chain recombines TRBV4-1 with TRBJ2-1; 8 bases are shared with TRBD2. Germline V CDR1 and CDR2: MGHRA, YSYEKL. J was trimmed by 7 bases and V by 5 bases; bases with no gene match: 13. The CDR3 totals 16 residues. The DNA for the CDR3 is TGCGCCAGCAGCGGACCCCGGGGGGGTAGTAAAAATGAGCAGTTCTTC. Amino acids: CASSGPRGGSKNEQFF.

In regard to this clonotype: With a much larger clone just one base away, this may be a read error. V is TRBV11-3 and J is TRBJ2-5, with D perhaps being TRBD1 or TRBD2 (5 bases each). CDR3 length: 15 amino acids. The V gene's germline CDR1 is SGHNT and CDR2 YENEEA. Trimming left V 5 bases short and J 3 bases short, with 16 bases between. The CDR3 reads CASSHGIRGEETQYF. The CDR3 coding sequence is TGTGCCAGCAGCCACGGGATCCGGGGCGAAGAGACCCAGTACTTC.

This clonotype was picked up a small number of times. The chain couples TRBV2 to TRBJ2-2, with TRBD1 matching over 10 bases. The CDR3 contains 18 residues. The germline V gene encodes CDR1 SNHLY and CDR2 FYNNEI. Trimming removed 6 bases from V and 0 bases from J; junction bases left unmatched: 10. For the CDR3, the DNA is TGTGCCAGCAGGAATCACCGGGACAGGGGAACGAACACCGGGGAGCTGTTTTTT. Translating it yields CASRNHRDRGTNTGELFF.

V and J are TRBV5-1 and TRBJ2-1; D tentatively reads TRBD1 or TRBD2 (6 bases each). V lost 8 bases and J lost 9, with 21 bases in between. The CDR3 runs 14 residues. The germline V gene encodes CDR1 SGHRS and CDR2 YFSETQ. The CDR3 coding sequence is TGCGCCAGTACCAATATACGGGGGCGGGGTGAGCAGTTCTTC. Amino acid sequence: CASTNIRGRGEQFF. Looking up the rest from reference TRBV5-1 and TRBJ2-1 gives the full variable domain: KAGVTQTPRYLIKTRGQQVTLSCSPISGHRSVSWYQQTPGQGLQFLFEYFSETQRNKGNFPGRFSGRQFSNSRSEMNVSTLELGDSALYLCASTNIRGRGEQFFGPGTRLTVL.

In nucleotides, the CDR3 is TGTGCCAGCAGCAATCACTACAATGAGCAGTTCTTC. Translating it yields CASSNHYNEQFF. The V gene is TRBV11-3, the J gene TRBJ2-1; D is undetermined. V gave up 5 bases and J gave up 3 bases, with 5 bases separating them. This CDR3 comprises 12 residues. Per the germline V gene, CDR1 is SGHNT and CDR2 is YENEEA.

This clonotype showed up just a few times. The V gene is TRBV6-5, the J gene TRBJ2-7; 10 nucleotides match TRBD1. With 2 bases clipped from V and 6 bases from J, the junction kept 1 base outside the gene matches. The CDR3 sequence is 13 residues long. CDR1 is MNHEY, CDR2 SVGAGI, per germline. The CDR3 region is CASSYGTGAEQYF. For the CDR3, the DNA is TGTGCCAGCAGTTACGGGACAGGGGCCGAGCAGTACTTC.